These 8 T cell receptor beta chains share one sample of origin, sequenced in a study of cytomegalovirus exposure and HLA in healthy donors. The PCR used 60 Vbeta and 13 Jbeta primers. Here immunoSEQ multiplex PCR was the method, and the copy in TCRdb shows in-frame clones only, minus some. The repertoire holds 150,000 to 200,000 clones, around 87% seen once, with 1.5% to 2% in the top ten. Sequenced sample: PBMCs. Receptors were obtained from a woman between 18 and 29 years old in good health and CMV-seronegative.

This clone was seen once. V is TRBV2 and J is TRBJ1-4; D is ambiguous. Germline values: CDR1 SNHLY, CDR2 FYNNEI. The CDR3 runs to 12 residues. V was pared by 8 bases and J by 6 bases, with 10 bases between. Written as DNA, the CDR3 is TGTGCCAGCGAGCACGGGGATGAAAAACTGTTTTTT. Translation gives CASEHGDEKLFF.

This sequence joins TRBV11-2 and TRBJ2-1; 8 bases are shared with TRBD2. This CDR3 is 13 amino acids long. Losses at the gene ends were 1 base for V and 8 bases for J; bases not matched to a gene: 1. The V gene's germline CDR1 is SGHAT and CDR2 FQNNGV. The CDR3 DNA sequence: TGTGCCAGCAGCTTAGGGACTAGCTATGAGCAGTTCTTC. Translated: CASSLGTSYEQFF.

The CDR3 protein is CASSLSGSGTGELFF. For the CDR3, the DNA is TGTGCCAGCAGTCTTAGCGGGAGCGGCACCGGGGAGCTGTTTTTT. This chain connects TRBV9 to TRBJ2-2, with TRBD2 matching over 9 bases. Germline CDR1 reads SGDLS; CDR2 reads YYNGEE. The CDR3 sequence is 15 residues long. V dropped 5 bases and J dropped 4; count of bases not matched to a gene: 6.

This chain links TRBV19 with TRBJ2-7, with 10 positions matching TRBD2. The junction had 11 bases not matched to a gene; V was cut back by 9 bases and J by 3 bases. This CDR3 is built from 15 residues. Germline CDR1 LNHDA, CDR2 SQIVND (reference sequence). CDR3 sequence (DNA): TGTGCCAGCTCTAGCGGGAGTACTCTCCACTACGAGCAGTACTTC. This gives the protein CASSSGSTLHYEQYF.

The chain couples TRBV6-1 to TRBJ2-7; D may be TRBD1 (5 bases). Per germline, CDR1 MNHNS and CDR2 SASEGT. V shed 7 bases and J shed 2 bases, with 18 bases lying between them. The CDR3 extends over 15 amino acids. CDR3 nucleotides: TGTGCCAGCACGTTTCTGCCGACAGACCCCTACGAGCAGTACTTC. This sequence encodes CASTFLPTDPYEQYF.

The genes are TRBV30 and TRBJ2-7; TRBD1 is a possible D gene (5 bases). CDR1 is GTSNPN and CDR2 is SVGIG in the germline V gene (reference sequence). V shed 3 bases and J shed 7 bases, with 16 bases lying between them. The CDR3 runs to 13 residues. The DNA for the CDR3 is TGTGCCTGGAGCTTAGGGGCAGCCGGGGAGCAGTACTTC. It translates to CAWSLGAAGEQYF.

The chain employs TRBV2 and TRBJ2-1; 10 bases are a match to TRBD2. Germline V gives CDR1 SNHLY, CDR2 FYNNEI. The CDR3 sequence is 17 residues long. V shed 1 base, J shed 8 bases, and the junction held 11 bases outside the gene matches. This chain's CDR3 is CASSEVSGGYSGDEQFF. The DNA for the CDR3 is TGTGCCAGCAGTGAAGTTAGCGGGGGGTACTCCGGGGATGAGCAGTTCTTC.

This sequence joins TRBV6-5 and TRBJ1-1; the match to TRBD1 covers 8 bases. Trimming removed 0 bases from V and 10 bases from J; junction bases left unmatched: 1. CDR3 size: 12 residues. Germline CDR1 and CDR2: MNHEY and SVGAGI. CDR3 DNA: TGTGCCAGCAGTTACTCGCAGGGGGCAGCTTTCTTT. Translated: CASSYSQGAAFF.